A single sample gave rise to the 8 T cell receptor beta chains below, sequenced in a study of somatic mutations in cytotoxic T cells in rheumatoid arthritis. Produced via immunoSEQ multiplex PCR; TCRdb's table is partial and in-frame only. This sample carries 12,000 to 15,000 clones, under 95% of them seen once, and the ten largest clones take roughly 18%. Material for sequencing was CD4+ T cells sorted from blood. All receptors derive from a man between 65 and 85 years old with rheumatoid arthritis.

This clone appeared a few times. The chain joins TRBV10-3 to TRBJ2-5; 7 bases map to TRBD2. V shed 3 bases and J 7 bases; nucleotides not matched to a gene: 8. From germline, CDR1 is ENHRY and CDR2 SYGVKD. The CDR3 totals 14 residues. Written as DNA, the CDR3 is TGTGCCATCAGTGAAGCTAGCGGCGGTGGGACCCAGTACTTC. Translating it yields CAISEASGGGTQYF.

This sequence joins TRBV19 and TRBJ2-4, with TRBD2 matching over 7 bases. V dropped 5 bases and J dropped 0; count of bases not matched to a gene: 16. CDR1 is LNHDA and CDR2 is SQIVND in the germline V gene (reference sequence). This CDR3 is built from 19 residues. The DNA for the CDR3 is TGTGCCAGTAGTCCAGGACATGGCGGGGGAGGCCTAGCCAAAAACATTCAGTACTTC. Translated: CASSPGHGGGGLAKNIQYF.

The V call is TRBV5-1, the J call TRBJ2-7; TRBD1 agrees at 9 bases. Germline CDR1 reads SGHRS; CDR2 reads YFSETQ. Trimming removed 1 base from V and 3 bases from J; junction bases left unmatched: 2. The CDR3 is made up of 14 amino acids. DNA for the CDR3: TGCGCCAGCAGCTTGACAGGGGGCTACTACGAGCAGTACTTC. It is translated as CASSLTGGYYEQYF.

V usage is TRBV5-8 and J usage is TRBJ1-2, with a possible D match to TRBD1 (5 bases). V lost 2 bases and J lost 5, with 16 bases in between. This CDR3 is 15 amino acids long. CDR1 and CDR2 from the germline V gene are SGHTS and YDEGEE. CDR3 amino acids: CASSFDRGRIYGYTF. The DNA for the CDR3 is TGTGCCAGCAGCTTCGACAGAGGTCGGATATATGGCTACACCTTC.

This chain joins TRBV9 and TRBJ2-7, with TRBD2 as a possible D gene (6 bases). Germline V lookup: CDR1 SGDLS, CDR2 YYNGEE. Trimming took off 0 bases at V and 1 base at J, with 17 bases between the two ends. The CDR3 is 17 residues long. CDR3 DNA: TGTGCCAGCAGCGTAGGAATTGGGTCAGGGAGGTCCTACGAGCAGTACTTC. Its translation: CASSVGIGSGRSYEQYF.

The rearrangement uses TRBV6-5 and TRBJ1-2; 9 nucleotides match TRBD1. Germline CDR1 is MNHEY and CDR2 is SVGAGI. The CDR3 is made up of 15 amino acids. With V trimmed by 2 bases and J by 7 bases, 8 bases remained unmatched. The CDR3 spells CASSYDRTGAFGYTF. The CDR3 nucleotides are TGTGCCAGCAGTTACGACCGGACAGGGGCCTTTGGCTACACCTTC.

The CDR3 nucleotides read TGTGCCAGCAGTCGCCGGCCAGGGGACCCTAACTATGGCTACACCTTC. It encodes CASSRRPGDPNYGYTF. The chain links TRBV7-2 to TRBJ1-2, with D possibly being TRBD1 (6 bases). Trimming pared 6 bases from V and 0 bases from J, leaving 17 bases between. This CDR3 is built from 16 residues. CDR1 and CDR2 (germline): SGHTA, FQGNSA.

The chain combines TRBV5-1 with TRBJ2-7; TRBD1 agrees at 7 bases. The CDR3 length is 15 residues. The V and J ends lost 0 bases and 2 bases, in that order; junction bases with no gene match: 5. CDR1 is SGHRS, CDR2 YFSETQ, per germline. DNA for the CDR3: TGCGCCAGCAGCTTGGAGGACAGGAAAGCCTACGAGCAGTACTTC. Translation gives CASSLEDRKAYEQYF. Drawing the rest from reference TRBV5-1 and TRBJ2-7, the complete variable domain is KAGVTQTPRYLIKTRGQQVTLSCSPISGHRSVSWYQQTPGQGLQFLFEYFSETQRNKGNFPGRFSGRQFSNSRSEMNVSTLELGDSALYLCASSLEDRKAYEQYFGPGTRLTVT.